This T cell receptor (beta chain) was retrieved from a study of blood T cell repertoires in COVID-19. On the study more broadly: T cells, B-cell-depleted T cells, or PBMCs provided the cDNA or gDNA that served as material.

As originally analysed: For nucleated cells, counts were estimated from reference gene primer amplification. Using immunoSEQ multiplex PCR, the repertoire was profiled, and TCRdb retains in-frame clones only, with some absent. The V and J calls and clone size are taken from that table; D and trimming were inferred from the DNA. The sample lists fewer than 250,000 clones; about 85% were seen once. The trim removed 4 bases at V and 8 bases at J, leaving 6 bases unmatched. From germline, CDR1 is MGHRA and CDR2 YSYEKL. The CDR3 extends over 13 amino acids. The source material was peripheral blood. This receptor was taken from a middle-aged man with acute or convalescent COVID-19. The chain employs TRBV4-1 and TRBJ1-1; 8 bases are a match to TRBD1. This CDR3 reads CASSPTGGREAFF. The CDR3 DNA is TGCGCCAGCAGCCCAACAGGGGGACGAGAAGCTTTCTTT.